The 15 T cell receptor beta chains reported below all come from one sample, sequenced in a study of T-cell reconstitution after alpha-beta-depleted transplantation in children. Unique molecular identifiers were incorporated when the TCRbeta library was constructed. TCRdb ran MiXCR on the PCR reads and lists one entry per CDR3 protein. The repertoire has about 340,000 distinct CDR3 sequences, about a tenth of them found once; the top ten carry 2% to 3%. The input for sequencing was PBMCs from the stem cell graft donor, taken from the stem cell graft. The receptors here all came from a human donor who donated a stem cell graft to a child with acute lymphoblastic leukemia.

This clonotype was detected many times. CDR3 sequence reads: CAISTPSQGPKLFF. The CDR3 DNA reads as TGTGCCATCAGTACCCCCTCGCAGGGTCCAAAACTGTTTTTT. This chain links TRBV10-3 with TRBJ1-4, with D possibly being TRBD1 (5 bases). The CDR3 length is 14 residues. The V end was cut by 5 bases, the J end by 10 bases, with 17 bases between. Germline assignment: CDR1 ENHRY and CDR2 SYGVKD.

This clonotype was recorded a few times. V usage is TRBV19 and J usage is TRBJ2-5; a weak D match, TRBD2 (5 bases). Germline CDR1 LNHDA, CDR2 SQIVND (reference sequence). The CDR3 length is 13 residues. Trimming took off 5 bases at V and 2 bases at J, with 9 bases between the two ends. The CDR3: CASSDYLQETQYF. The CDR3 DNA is TGTGCCAGTAGTGACTACCTTCAAGAGACCCAGTACTTC.

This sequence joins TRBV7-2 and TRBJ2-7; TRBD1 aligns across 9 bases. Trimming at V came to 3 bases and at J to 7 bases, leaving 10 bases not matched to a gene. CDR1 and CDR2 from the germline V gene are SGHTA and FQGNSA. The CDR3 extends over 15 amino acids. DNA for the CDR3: TGTGCCAGCAGCTTCCCCGGGACAGGGCTGTGGGAGCAGTACTTC. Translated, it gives CASSFPGTGLWEQYF.

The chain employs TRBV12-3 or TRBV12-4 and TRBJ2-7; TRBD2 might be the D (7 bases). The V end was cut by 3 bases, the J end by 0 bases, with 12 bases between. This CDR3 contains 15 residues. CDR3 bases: TGTGCCAGCAGTTTCAGGGCGGGGGCCTCCTACGAGCAGTACTTC. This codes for CASSFRAGASYEQYF.

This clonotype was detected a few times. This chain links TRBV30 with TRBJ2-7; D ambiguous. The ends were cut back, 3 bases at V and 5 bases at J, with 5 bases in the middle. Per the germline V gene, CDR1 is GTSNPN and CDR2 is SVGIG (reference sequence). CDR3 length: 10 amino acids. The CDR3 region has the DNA TGTGCCTGGAGCCATCACGAGCAGTACTTC. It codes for CAWSHHEQYF.

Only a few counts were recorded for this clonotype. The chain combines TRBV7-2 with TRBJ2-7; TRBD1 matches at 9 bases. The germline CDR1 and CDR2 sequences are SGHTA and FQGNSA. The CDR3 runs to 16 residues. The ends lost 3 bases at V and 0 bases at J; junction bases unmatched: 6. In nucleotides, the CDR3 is TGTGCCAGCAGCTTCCTACCGGGACAGGGCTCCTACGAGCAGTACTTC. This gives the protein CASSFLPGQGSYEQYF.

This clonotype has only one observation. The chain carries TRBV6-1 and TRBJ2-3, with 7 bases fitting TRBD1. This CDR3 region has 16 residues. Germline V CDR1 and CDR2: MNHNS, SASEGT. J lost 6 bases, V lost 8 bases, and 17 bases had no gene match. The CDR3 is CASSPFGQEFDDTQYF. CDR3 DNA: TGTGCCAGCTCTCCTTTCGGACAGGAGTTTGACGATACGCAGTATTTT.

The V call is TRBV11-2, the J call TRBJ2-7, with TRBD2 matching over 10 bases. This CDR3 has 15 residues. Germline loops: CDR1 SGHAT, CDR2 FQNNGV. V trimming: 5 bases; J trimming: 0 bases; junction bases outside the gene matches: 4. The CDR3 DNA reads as TGTGCCAGCAGCCAAATAGCGGGAGGCTCCTACGAGCAGTACTTC. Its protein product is CASSQIAGGSYEQYF. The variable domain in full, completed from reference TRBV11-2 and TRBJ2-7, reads EAGVAQSPRYKIIEKRQSVAFWCNPISGHATLYWYQQILGQGPKLLIQFQNNGVVDDSQLPKDRFSAERLKGVDSTLKIQPAKLEDSAVYLCASSQIAGGSYEQYFGPGTRLTVT.

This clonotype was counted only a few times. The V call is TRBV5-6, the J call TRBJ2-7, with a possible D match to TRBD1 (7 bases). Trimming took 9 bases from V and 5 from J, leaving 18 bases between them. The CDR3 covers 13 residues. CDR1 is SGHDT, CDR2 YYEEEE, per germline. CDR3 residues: CATGGQLHNEQYF. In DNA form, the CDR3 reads TGTGCCACCGGGGGACAGCTTCATAACGAGCAGTACTTC. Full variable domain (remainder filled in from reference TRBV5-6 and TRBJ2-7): DAGVTQSPTHLIKTRGQQVTLRCSPKSGHDTVSWYQQALGQGPQFIFQYYEEEERQRGNFPDRFSGHQFPNYSSELNVNALLLGDSALYLCATGGQLHNEQYFGPGTRLTVT.

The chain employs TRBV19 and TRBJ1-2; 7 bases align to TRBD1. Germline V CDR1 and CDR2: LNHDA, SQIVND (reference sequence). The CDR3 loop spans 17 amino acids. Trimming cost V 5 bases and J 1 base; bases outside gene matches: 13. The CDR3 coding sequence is TGTGCCAGTAGTCTCACCGCGGGACAGATACTTAACTATGGCTACACCTTC. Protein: CASSLTAGQILNYGYTF.

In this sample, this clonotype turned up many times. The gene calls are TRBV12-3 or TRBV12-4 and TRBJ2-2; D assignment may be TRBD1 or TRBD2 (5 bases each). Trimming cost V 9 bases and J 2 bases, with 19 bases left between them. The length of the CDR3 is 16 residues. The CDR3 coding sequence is TGTGCCAGTTCTATCCGGGGATGGGGCAACACCGGGGAGCTGTTTTTT. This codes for CASSIRGWGNTGELFF.

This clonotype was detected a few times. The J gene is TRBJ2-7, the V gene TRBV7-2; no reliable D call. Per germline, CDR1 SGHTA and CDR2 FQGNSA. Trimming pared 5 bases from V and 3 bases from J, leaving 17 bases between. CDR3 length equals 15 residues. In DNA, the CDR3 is TGTGCCAGCAGCCTGAGCCAAAAAGCTAGCTACGAGCAGTACTTC. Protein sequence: CASSLSQKASYEQYF. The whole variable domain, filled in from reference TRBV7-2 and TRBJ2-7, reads GAGVSQSPSNKVTEKGKDVELRCDPISGHTALYWYRQSLGQGLEFLIYFQGNSAPDKSGLPSDRFSAERTGGSVSTLTIQRTQQEDSAVYLCASSLSQKASYEQYFGPGTRLTVT.

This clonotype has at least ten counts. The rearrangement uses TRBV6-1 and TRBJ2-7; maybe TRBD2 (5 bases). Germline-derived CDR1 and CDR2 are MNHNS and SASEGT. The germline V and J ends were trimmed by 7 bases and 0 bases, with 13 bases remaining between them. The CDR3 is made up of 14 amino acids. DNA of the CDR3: TGTGCCAGCACTGCGGCGGGTAGCTCCTACGAGCAGTACTTC. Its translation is CASTAAGSSYEQYF.

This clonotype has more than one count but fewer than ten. The CDR3 DNA follows: TGCAGTGCTAGAGAACGGACCGGGACAGAGTACGAGCAGTACTTC. Its protein is CSARERTGTEYEQYF. The chain combines TRBV20-1 with TRBJ2-7; 7 nucleotides match TRBD1. J was trimmed by 4 bases and V by 0 bases; bases with no gene match: 9. Germline CDR1 reads DFQATT; CDR2 reads SNEGSKA (reference sequence). The CDR3 spans 15 residues.

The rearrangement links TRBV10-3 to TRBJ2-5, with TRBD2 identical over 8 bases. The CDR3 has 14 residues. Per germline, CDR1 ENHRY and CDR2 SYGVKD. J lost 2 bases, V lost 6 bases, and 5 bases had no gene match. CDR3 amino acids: CAISSGTRQETQYF. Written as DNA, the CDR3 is TGTGCCATCAGCTCCGGGACTAGGCAAGAGACCCAGTACTTC.